This TCR beta chain appears in the sequencing data of a study of CD8+ T cells in alopecia areata. Notes on the study in general: Patients shared TCRs less clearly than mice did, possibly for HLA-related reasons. The study found higher clonality in lesional than normal scalp, especially in alopecia totalis/universalis.

In regard to this clone: Its antigen is not known.

The CDR3 is 13 residues long. The J segment lost 7 bases and the V segment lost 2 bases, leaving 4 bases of the junction unmatched. CDR1 is SNHLY and CDR2 is FYNNEI in the germline V gene. RNA extraction and reverse transcription yielded cDNA as sequencing template. Clones were read by immunoSEQ multiplex PCR, and TCRdb kept only the in-frame ones, dropping some. The sample holds 90,000 to 130,000 clones, approximately 59% seen once. This TCR was sampled from a human donor in good health. The chain has TRBV2 and TRBJ2-7; TRBD2 matches 8 bases. The source material was CD8+ T cells sorted from blood. CDR3 residues: CASSESGGEEQYF. For the CDR3, the DNA is TGTGCCAGCAGTGAATCGGGAGGGGAAGAGCAGTACTTC.